This T cell receptor beta chain was captured in a study of breast tumors, draining lymph nodes, adjacent tissues. Whole-study findings and limits: Luminal-like breast cancer showed significantly greater tumor-nontumor repertoire similarity than basal-like breast cancer did. That most tumor T cells come from lymph nodes remained unproven.

TCRdb reprocessed the multiplex PCR reads with MiXCR, giving one entry per CDR3 protein. The sample lists over 100,000 distinct CDR3 sequences; more than 20% were seen once. The lymph nodes were axillary draining lymph nodes from breast cancer patients. V lost 2 bases and J lost 6, with 6 bases in between. The CDR3 runs 12 residues. Germline CDR1 reads MNHNS; CDR2 reads SASEGT. This clonotype was seen many times. What it binds is not known. This TCR was sampled from a female donor with breast cancer. Some clones in this sample may be carry-over from other donors' samples. Sequenced: axillary lymph node tissue. The chain employs TRBV6-1 and TRBJ2-3; D remains unclear. CDR3 region: CASSELRDTQYF. The CDR3 DNA reads as TGTGCCAGCAGTGAACTCAGGGATACGCAGTATTTT.